These 32 T cell receptor beta chains were all obtained from the same sample, sequenced in a study of identical twins. TCRdb recomputed calls from the 5' RACE reads with MiXCR, one row per CDR3 protein. The sample gives approximately 600,000 distinct CDR3 sequences, 9.5% to 10% of which show up once; under 3.5% is in the top ten. The sample also formed part of further work on yellow fever vaccine responses in identical twins.

The sample was PBMCs. The origin of the receptors is a woman in her late teens or twenties in good health.

This clonotype appeared many times. This chain joins TRBV4-3 and TRBJ2-3; TRBD1 matches 7 bases. CDR1 and CDR2 (germline): LGHNA, YSLEER. The CDR3 extends over 14 amino acids. With 2 bases clipped from V and 6 bases from J, the junction kept 5 bases outside the gene matches. The CDR3: CASSQYRGEDTQYF. The CDR3 coding sequence is TGCGCCAGCAGCCAATACAGGGGCGAGGATACGCAGTATTTT.

This clonotype has ten or more counts. The CDR3 sequence is CASRPIGGAYNEQFF. DNA of the CDR3: TGTGCCAGCAGGCCTATCGGCGGGGCCTACAATGAGCAGTTCTTC. The chain carries TRBV7-2 and TRBJ2-1; possible D gene TRBD2, 6 bases. Trimming stripped 6 bases from V and 2 bases from J, with 14 bases between. The CDR3 consists of 15 residues. Per germline, CDR1 SGHTA and CDR2 FQGNSA. Full variable domain (rest looked up from reference TRBV7-2 and TRBJ2-1): GAGVSQSPSNKVTEKGKDVELRCDPISGHTALYWYRQSLGQGLEFLIYFQGNSAPDKSGLPSDRFSAERTGGSVSTLTIQRTQQEDSAVYLCASRPIGGAYNEQFFGPGTRLTVL.

This clonotype was detected many times. The chain joins TRBV6-1 to TRBJ2-3, with D uncertain. Trimming removed 5 bases at V and 1 base at J, with 13 bases between. CDR3 length: 15 residues. CDR1 MNHNS and CDR2 SASEGT come from the germline V gene. The CDR3 sequence is CASSTLTSGTDTQYF. The CDR3 DNA reads as TGTGCCAGCAGTACCCTGACAAGTGGCACAGATACGCAGTATTTT.

This clonotype was detected a few times. The chain links TRBV3-1 to TRBJ2-3; D is unclear. V shed 3 bases and J shed 5 bases, with 15 bases lying between them. Germline assignment: CDR1 LGHDT and CDR2 YNNKEL (reference sequence). The length of the CDR3 is 15 residues. As DNA, the CDR3 is TGTGCCAGCAGCCAGGAGCGAGCTCCGGGAGATACGCAGTATTTT. Protein product: CASSQERAPGDTQYF.

The V and J genes are TRBV29-1 and TRBJ2-5; weak D call: TRBD1 (6 bases). The germline CDR1 and CDR2 sequences are SQVTM and ANQGSEA. Trimming took off 6 bases at V and 7 bases at J, with 18 bases between the two ends. This CDR3 is built from 13 residues. The CDR3 spells CSVGGDKKTTQYF. CDR3 bases: TGCAGCGTCGGTGGGGACAAAAAAACGACCCAGTACTTC.

This clonotype was found many times. The chain carries TRBV12-3 or TRBV12-4 and TRBJ1-1; D remains ambiguous. V lost 1 base, J lost 11 bases, and 11 bases lay in between. The length of the CDR3 is 12 residues. The CDR3 nucleotides read TGTGCCAGCAGTTTAGGAGTAGGCCGGGCTTTCTTT. Residues: CASSLGVGRAFF.

In this sample, this clonotype turned up many times. The rearrangement joins TRBV6-2 or TRBV6-3 to TRBJ2-7; D uncertain. The ends were cut back, 0 bases at V and 6 bases at J, with 6 bases in the middle. CDR1 is MNHEY and CDR2 is SVGEGT in the germline V gene. There are 12 residues in the CDR3. Here the CDR3 DNA reads TGTGCCAGCAGTTACTCCTCCACCGAGCAGTACTTC. It translates to CASSYSSTEQYF.

This clonotype was seen at least ten times. This chain connects TRBV6-5 to TRBJ1-3, with D possibly being TRBD1 (5 bases). V shed 5 bases and J shed 4 bases, with 12 bases lying between them. This CDR3 has 14 residues. Germline-derived CDR1 and CDR2 are MNHEY and SVGAGI. CDR3 in amino acids: CASSTGTEGNTIYF. The CDR3 DNA follows: TGTGCCAGCAGTACTGGGACGGAGGGAAACACCATATATTTT.

This clonotype was observed a few times. V and J are TRBV6-2 or TRBV6-3 and TRBJ2-5; maybe TRBD2 (5 bases). This CDR3 has 15 amino acids. Germline CDR1 and CDR2: MNHEY and SVGEGT. V was trimmed by 8 bases and J by 2 bases, leaving 18 bases between them. In nucleotides, the CDR3 is TGTGCCAGCTACCAACCGACCGGGAAACAAGAGACCCAGTACTTC. The encoded protein is CASYQPTGKQETQYF.

This clonotype was seen more than once but under ten times. The rearrangement joins TRBV11-1 to TRBJ1-2; TRBD1 matches 8 bases. The V gene end was trimmed by 5 bases and the J gene end by 5 bases; junction bases not matched to a gene: 7. The CDR3 spans 14 residues. Germline V gene sequence: CDR1 SGHAT, CDR2 FQDESV (reference sequence). For the CDR3, the DNA is TGTGCCAGCAGCAAGGACAGGGCGTTATATGGCTACACCTTC. Residues: CASSKDRALYGYTF.

This clonotype occurred a few times. This chain links TRBV7-8 with TRBJ2-7, with 8 bases matching TRBD2. Germline loops: CDR1 SGHVS, CDR2 FQNEAQ. The J segment lost 6 bases and the V segment lost 1 base, leaving 8 bases of the junction unmatched. CDR3 length equals 15 residues. The CDR3 reads CASSLGSGGDFEQYF. The CDR3 DNA is TGTGCCAGCAGCTTAGGCTCGGGGGGGGACTTCGAGCAGTACTTC.

There are a few counts of this clonotype. The chain has TRBV5-1 and TRBJ2-3; D perhaps matches TRBD2 (6 bases). The CDR3 contains 14 residues. Trimming cost V 2 bases and J 4 bases, with 11 bases left between them. The germline V gene has CDR1 SGHRS and CDR2 YFSETQ. The CDR3, as DNA: TGCGCCAGCAGCTTACTACTAGCCCCAGATACGCAGTATTTT. It translates to CASSLLLAPDTQYF. Variable domain in full (rest from reference TRBV5-1 and TRBJ2-3): KAGVTQTPRYLIKTRGQQVTLSCSPISGHRSVSWYQQTPGQGLQFLFEYFSETQRNKGNFPGRFSGRQFSNSRSEMNVSTLELGDSALYLCASSLLLAPDTQYFGPGTRLTVL.

The V and J genes are TRBV5-5 and TRBJ2-3; D might be TRBD1 or TRBD2, each matching 6 bases. With 4 bases removed from V and 4 bases from J, the gap between germline ends came to 19 bases. CDR1 is SGHKS and CDR2 is YYEKEE in the germline V gene (reference sequence). The CDR3 loop spans 16 amino acids. CDR3 DNA: TGTGCCAGCAGCCGTATTGGGGGGCGGTCCGCAGATACGCAGTATTTT. The encoded protein is CASSRIGGRSADTQYF.

In this sample, this clonotype turned up many times. The rearrangement uses TRBV15 and TRBJ2-7; no firm D call. Germline V gene lookup returns CDR1 LNHNV and CDR2 YYDKDF (reference sequence). The V gene lost 1 base and the J gene lost 4 bases, with 8 bases spanning the gap. This CDR3 is built from 13 residues. This CDR3 reads CATSRGKSYEQYF. In DNA form, the CDR3 reads TGTGCCACCAGCAGAGGCAAGTCGTACGAGCAGTACTTC.

This clonotype occurred many times. The rearrangement uses TRBV20-1 and TRBJ2-3; D unresolved. Looked up from germline, CDR1 is DFQATT and CDR2 is SNEGSKA (reference sequence). CDR3 length equals 14 residues. V lost 0 bases and J 1 base, leaving 8 bases between the germline ends. The CDR3 DNA is TGCAGTGCTAGAGATGGGTTTCGCACAGATACGCAGTATTTT. Its translation is CSARDGFRTDTQYF.

The genes are TRBV20-1 and TRBJ2-7; D might be TRBD1 (6 bases). Germline V lookup: CDR1 DFQATT, CDR2 SNEGSKA (reference sequence). CDR3 length equals 14 residues. V lost 0 bases, J lost 1 base, and 10 bases lay in between. CDR3 DNA sequence: TGCAGTGCTAGAGAACTGAGGGGGTCCTACGAGCAGTACTTC. Protein: CSARELRGSYEQYF.

The CDR3 reads CASSQGPRVVGTQYF. The CDR3 bases are TGCGCCAGCAGCCAAGGGCCCCGGGTGGTGGGTACGCAGTATTTT. This chain connects TRBV4-3 to TRBJ2-3; no clear D. Germline lookup yields CDR1 LGHNA and CDR2 YSLEER. The CDR3 totals 15 residues. Trimming removed 1 base from V and 8 bases from J, with 16 bases in between.

This clonotype was detected many times. This chain joins TRBV28 and TRBJ1-5; the D gene is possibly TRBD1 (5 bases). Germline V gene lookup returns CDR1 MDHEN and CDR2 SYDVKM. Trimming took off 6 bases at V and 7 bases at J, with 13 bases between the two ends. The CDR3 is made up of 13 amino acids. Here the CDR3 reads CASRDGGKQPQHF. The CDR3 DNA follows: TGTGCCAGCAGGGATGGGGGGAAGCAGCCCCAGCATTTT.

This clonotype was seen a few times. The chain carries TRBV6-1 and TRBJ1-3; D gene uncertain. CDR1 and CDR2 (germline): MNHNS, SASEGT. The CDR3 covers 13 residues. Trimming pared 11 bases from V and 2 bases from J, leaving 13 bases between. The CDR3 sequence is CAAGLRAGNTIYF. CDR3 nucleotide sequence: TGTGCCGCGGGTTTGCGGGCTGGAAACACCATATATTTT.

This clonotype was seen more than once but under ten times. The rearrangement uses TRBV4-3 and TRBJ2-3; 10 bases line up with TRBD2. The ends lost 3 bases at V and 2 bases at J; junction bases unmatched: 8. CDR3 size: 17 residues. CDR1 and CDR2 from the germline V gene are LGHNA and YSLEER. DNA for the CDR3: TGCGCCAGCAGCCAGGAAACTAGCGGGGTCCTCACAGATACGCAGTATTTT. Translated: CASSQETSGVLTDTQYF.

About this clonotype: At one end the junction does not follow the germline gene, possibly because of a read error. The chain couples TRBV12-3 or TRBV12-4 to TRBJ2-1; 10 nucleotides line up with TRBD2. This CDR3 region has 19 residues. The CDR3 bases are TGTGCCATCAGTTTAGAGGACAGAGTAGCGGGGGGCTCCTACAATGAGCAGTTCTTC. Amino acids: CAISLEDRVAGGSYNEQFF.

The chain uses TRBV15 and TRBJ2-2; D may match TRBD1 or TRBD2 (5 bases each). Trimming took off 8 bases at V and 4 bases at J, with 17 bases between the two ends. The CDR3 runs 15 residues. Looked up from germline, CDR1 is LNHNV and CDR2 is YYDKDF (reference sequence). This CDR3 is CATLGSGRGTGELFF. The CDR3 nucleotides read TGTGCCACCCTCGGCTCGGGGCGCGGCACCGGGGAGCTGTTTTTT.

This clonotype has more than one count but fewer than ten. V usage is TRBV5-1 and J usage is TRBJ1-2; perhaps TRBD1 as D (6 bases). CDR3 size: 15 residues. Germline lookup yields CDR1 SGHRS and CDR2 YFSETQ. Trimming cost V 4 bases and J 3 bases, with 16 bases left between them. CDR3 sequence: CASSPTGAQYYGYTF. The CDR3 DNA reads TGCGCCAGCAGCCCTACGGGGGCTCAATACTATGGCTACACCTTC.

This clonotype was recorded at least ten times. The V call is TRBV5-1, the J call TRBJ2-2, with D possibly matching TRBD2 (6 bases). The CDR3 contains 16 residues. Germline V gene lookup returns CDR1 SGHRS and CDR2 YFSETQ. Trimming stripped 5 bases from V and 5 bases from J, with 19 bases between. CDR3 nucleotide sequence: TGCGCCAGCAGGTCTCCGGGACTCGGGGGAACCGGGGAGCTGTTTTTT. Translated: CASRSPGLGGTGELFF. Looking up the rest from reference TRBV5-1 and TRBJ2-2 gives the full variable domain: KAGVTQTPRYLIKTRGQQVTLSCSPISGHRSVSWYQQTPGQGLQFLFEYFSETQRNKGNFPGRFSGRQFSNSRSEMNVSTLELGDSALYLCASRSPGLGGTGELFFGEGSRLTVL.

The chain combines TRBV3-1 with TRBJ2-7; TRBD1 is a possible D gene (6 bases). This CDR3 is 14 amino acids long. V was clipped by 5 bases and J by 5 bases, with 16 bases between them. CDR1 is LGHDT and CDR2 is YNNKEL in the germline V gene (reference sequence). The CDR3 sequence: CASSLNQQGHEQYF. In DNA form, the CDR3 reads TGTGCCAGCAGCTTAAACCAACAGGGCCACGAGCAGTACTTC.

This clonotype was seen at least ten times. The chain links TRBV7-2 to TRBJ1-5; D is possibly TRBD1 (5 bases). Per germline, CDR1 SGHTA and CDR2 FQGNSA. With 1 base removed from V and 9 bases from J, the gap between germline ends came to 10 bases. CDR3 size: 13 residues. The CDR3 DNA reads TGTGCCAGCAGCTTAGGCAGGGTGGGGCCCCAGCATTTT. Translation: CASSLGRVGPQHF.

This clonotype showed up many times. The chain links TRBV27 to TRBJ1-6; D not certain. Germline V gene sequence: CDR1 MNHEY, CDR2 SMNVEV (reference sequence). This CDR3 spans 17 amino acids. The V and J ends lost 9 bases and 6 bases respectively, with 24 bases between them. CDR3 region: CASRPGAGRRLNSPLHF. CDR3 sequence (DNA): TGTGCCAGTCGCCCGGGAGCTGGCAGGAGGCTTAATTCACCCCTCCACTTT.

There are many counts of this clonotype. V usage is TRBV9 and J usage is TRBJ2-7; 8 positions match TRBD2. The trim removed 4 bases at V and 6 bases at J, leaving 3 bases unmatched. This CDR3 is 12 amino acids long. Looked up from germline, CDR1 is SGDLS and CDR2 is YYNGEE. The CDR3 DNA is TGTGCCAGCAGCCCGCGGGGGGCCGAGCAGTACTTC. It codes for CASSPRGAEQYF.

This chain connects TRBV11-2 to TRBJ1-4; maybe TRBD1 (6 bases). The V gene's germline CDR1 is SGHAT and CDR2 FQNNGV. CDR3 length equals 14 residues. The V and J ends lost 5 bases and 8 bases respectively, with 15 bases between them. The CDR3 nucleotides are TGTGCCAGCAGCCACCGGGACAAAGGAGAAAAACTGTTTTTT. Amino acid sequence: CASSHRDKGEKLFF.

This clonotype was counted only a few times. V usage is TRBV18 and J usage is TRBJ2-5, with a tentative D call TRBD1 (6 bases). This CDR3 has 17 residues. The germline V gene encodes CDR1 KGHSH and CDR2 LQKENI. Trimming stripped 2 bases from V and 1 base from J, with 17 bases between. DNA of the CDR3: TGTGCCAGCTCACCATTACGACAGGCAGGGCTCCAAGAGACCCAGTACTTC. Protein sequence: CASSPLRQAGLQETQYF. Filled out from reference TRBV18 and TRBJ2-5, the complete variable domain reads NAGVMQNPRHLVRRRGQEARLRCSPMKGHSHVYWYRQLPEEGLKFMVYLQKENIIDESGMPKERFSAEFPKEGPSILRIQQVVRGDSAAYFCASSPLRQAGLQETQYFGPGTRLLVL.

In its sample, this clonotype was seen a few times. The rearrangement joins TRBV20-1 to TRBJ2-7; tentatively, D is TRBD2 (7 bases). The germline V gene has CDR1 DFQATT and CDR2 SNEGSKA (reference sequence). The CDR3 extends over 15 amino acids. The V end was cut by 6 bases, the J end by 1 base, with 19 bases between. Written as DNA, the CDR3 is TGCAGTGCCTCGGGGGGCAGCCAGTTTTCCTACGAGCAGTACTTC. Residues: CSASGGSQFSYEQYF.

As for this clonotype: At one end the junction does not follow the germline gene, possibly because of a read error. This rearrangement joins TRBV5-1 to TRBJ2-3, with D maybe TRBD1 (6 bases). CDR3 length equals 14 residues. The germline V gene encodes CDR1 SGHRS and CDR2 YFSETQ. CDR3: CTSNQGLGTDTQYF. CDR3 bases: TGCACCAGCAATCAGGGGTTGGGCACAGATACGCAGTATTTT.